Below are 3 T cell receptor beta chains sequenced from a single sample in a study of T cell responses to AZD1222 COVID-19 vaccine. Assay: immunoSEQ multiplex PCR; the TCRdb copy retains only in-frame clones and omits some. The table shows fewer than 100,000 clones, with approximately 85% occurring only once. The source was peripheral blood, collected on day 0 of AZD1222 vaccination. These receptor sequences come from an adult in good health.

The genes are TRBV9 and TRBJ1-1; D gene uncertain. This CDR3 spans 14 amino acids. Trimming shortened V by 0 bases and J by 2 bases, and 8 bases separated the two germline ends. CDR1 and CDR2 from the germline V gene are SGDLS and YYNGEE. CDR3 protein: CASSVEVGNTEAFF. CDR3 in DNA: TGTGCCAGCAGCGTAGAAGTGGGCAACACTGAAGCTTTCTTT.

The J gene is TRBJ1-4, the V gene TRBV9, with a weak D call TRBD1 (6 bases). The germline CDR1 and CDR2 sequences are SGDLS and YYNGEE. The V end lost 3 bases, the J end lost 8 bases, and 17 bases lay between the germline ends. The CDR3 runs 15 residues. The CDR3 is CASSGPGDGMEKLFF. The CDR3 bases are TGTGCCAGCAGCGGACCAGGGGACGGGATGGAAAAACTGTTTTTT. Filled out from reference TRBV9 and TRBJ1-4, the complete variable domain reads DSGVTQTPKHLITATGQRVTLRCSPRSGDLSVYWYQQSLDQGLQFLIQYYNGEERAKGNILERFSAQQFPDLHSELNLSSLELGDSALYFCASSGPGDGMEKLFFGSGTQLSVL.

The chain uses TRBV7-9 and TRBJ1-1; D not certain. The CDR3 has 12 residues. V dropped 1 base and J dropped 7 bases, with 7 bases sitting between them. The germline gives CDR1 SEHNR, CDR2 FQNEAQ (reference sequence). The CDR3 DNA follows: TGTGCCAGCAGCTTAGAGGTGGGTGAAGCTTTCTTT. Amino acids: CASSLEVGEAFF.